This T cell receptor (beta chain) came from a study of blood T cell repertoires in COVID-19. Across the study: There were acute and convalescent COVID-19 samples, and they came from the United States, Italy and Spain. From T cells, B-cell-depleted T cells, or PBMCs came the material, which was cDNA or gDNA.

How the authors handled the data: Counts of nucleated cells, estimated from reference gene primer amplification, were obtained. Sequencing was performed with immunoSEQ multiplex PCR; in TCRdb, only in-frame clones are kept and a portion is missing. Clone size and V and J calls were adopted from that table, with D and trimming inferred from the DNA. The repertoire includes about 190,000 clones, under 80% of them detected once, and less than 15% sits in the top ten. Sequencing used peripheral blood. This clonotype originated in a man aged 50-59 years who had recovered from COVID-19.

CDR3 protein: CASSPRAGPQETQYF. For the CDR3, the DNA is TGTGCCAGCAGCCCTCGCGCGGGGCCACAAGAGACCCAGTACTTC. The V gene is TRBV7-3, the J gene TRBJ2-5, with a possible D match to TRBD2 (6 bases). CDR1 and CDR2 from the germline V gene are SGHTA and FQGTGA. This CDR3 has 15 residues. V lost 5 bases and J 2 bases, leaving 15 bases between the germline ends.